The clone carrying this T cell receptor (beta chain) was seen more than once but under ten times. The source of the sample is a study of molecular identifiers for immune sequencing clone quantification. In TCRdb, the PCR reads were re-called with MiXCR into one record per CDR3 protein. The data show about 640,000 distinct CDR3 sequences, approximately 20% seen once. Trimming took off 1 base at V and 5 bases at J, with 8 bases between the two ends. CDR1 MGHRA and CDR2 YSYEKL come from the germline V gene. The CDR3 spans 13 residues. The chain is built from TRBV4-1 and TRBJ2-5, with TRBD2 as a possible D gene (6 bases). The specimen was naive CD8+ T cells from blood, with Jurkat cell RNA spiked in. Subset described: FACS-sorted CD8+CD4-CCR7+CD45RA+ naive T cells. The clonotype originates from a human donor in good health. Some libraries in this study had Jurkat cell RNA spiked in. In DNA form, the CDR3 reads TGCGCCAGCAGCCAAGTCGGGAGTGAGACCCAGTACTTC. Translated: CASSQVGSETQYF.